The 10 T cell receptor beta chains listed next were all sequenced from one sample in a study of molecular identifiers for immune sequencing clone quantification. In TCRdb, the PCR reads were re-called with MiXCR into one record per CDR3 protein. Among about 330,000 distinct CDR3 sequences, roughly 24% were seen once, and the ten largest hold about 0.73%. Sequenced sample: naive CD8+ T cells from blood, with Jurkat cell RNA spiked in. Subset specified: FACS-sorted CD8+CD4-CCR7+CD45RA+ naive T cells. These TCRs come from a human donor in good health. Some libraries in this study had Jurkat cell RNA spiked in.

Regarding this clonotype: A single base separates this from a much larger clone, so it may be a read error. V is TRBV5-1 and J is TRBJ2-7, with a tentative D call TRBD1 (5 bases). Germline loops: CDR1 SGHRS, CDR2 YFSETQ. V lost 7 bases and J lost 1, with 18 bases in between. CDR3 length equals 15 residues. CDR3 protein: CASGSQDKNSYEQYF. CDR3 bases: TGCGCCAGCGGCTCCCAGGACAAGAATTCCTACGAGCAGTACTTC.

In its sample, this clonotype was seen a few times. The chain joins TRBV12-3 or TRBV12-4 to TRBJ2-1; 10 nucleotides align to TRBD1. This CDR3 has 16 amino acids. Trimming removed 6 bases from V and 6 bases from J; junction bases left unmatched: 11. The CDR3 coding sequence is TGTGCCAGCAGCCCTCGACAGGGGGCGCACATCAATGAGCAGTTCTTC. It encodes CASSPRQGAHINEQFF.

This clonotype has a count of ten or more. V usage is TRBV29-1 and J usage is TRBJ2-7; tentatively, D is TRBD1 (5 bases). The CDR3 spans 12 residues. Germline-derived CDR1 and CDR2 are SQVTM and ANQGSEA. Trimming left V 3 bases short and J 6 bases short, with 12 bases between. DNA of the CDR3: TGCAGCGTTGAGACCCAGGGTCCCGAGCAGTACTTC. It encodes CSVETQGPEQYF.

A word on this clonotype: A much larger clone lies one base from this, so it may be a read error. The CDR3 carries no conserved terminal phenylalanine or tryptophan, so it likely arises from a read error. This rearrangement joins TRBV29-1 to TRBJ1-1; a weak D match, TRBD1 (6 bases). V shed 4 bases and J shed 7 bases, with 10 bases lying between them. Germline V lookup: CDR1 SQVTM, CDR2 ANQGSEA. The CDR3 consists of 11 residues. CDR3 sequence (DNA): TGCAGCGTTGGAAGGACAGTTGAAGCTTTCCTT. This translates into CSVGRTVEAFL.

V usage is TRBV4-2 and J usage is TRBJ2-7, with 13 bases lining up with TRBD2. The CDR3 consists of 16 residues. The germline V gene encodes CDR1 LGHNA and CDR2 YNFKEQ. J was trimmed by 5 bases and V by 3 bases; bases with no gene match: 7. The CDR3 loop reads CASSHHRTSGRNEQYF. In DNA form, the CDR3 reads TGTGCCAGCAGCCACCACCGGACTAGCGGGAGAAACGAGCAGTACTTC.

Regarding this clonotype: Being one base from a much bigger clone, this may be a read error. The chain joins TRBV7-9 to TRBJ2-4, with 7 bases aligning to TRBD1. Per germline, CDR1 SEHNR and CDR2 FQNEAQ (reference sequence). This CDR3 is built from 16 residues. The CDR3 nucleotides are TGTGCCAGCAGTACCGGACAGGCGACAGCCAAAGACATTCAGTACTTC. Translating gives CASSTGQATAKDIQYF.

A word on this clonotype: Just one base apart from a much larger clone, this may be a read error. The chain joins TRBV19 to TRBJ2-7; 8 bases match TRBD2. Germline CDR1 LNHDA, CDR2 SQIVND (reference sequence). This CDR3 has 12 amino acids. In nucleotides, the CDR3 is TGTGCCGGTAGTATACCAGCGGGGGTTAGAGGCTTC. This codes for CAGSIPAGVRGF. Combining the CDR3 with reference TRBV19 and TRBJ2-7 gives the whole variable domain DGGITQSPKYLFRKEGQNVTLSCEQNLNHDAMYWYRQDPGQGLRLIYYSQIVNDFQKGDIAEGYSVSREKKESFPLTVTSAQKNPTAFYLCAGSIPAGVRGFGPGTRLTVT.

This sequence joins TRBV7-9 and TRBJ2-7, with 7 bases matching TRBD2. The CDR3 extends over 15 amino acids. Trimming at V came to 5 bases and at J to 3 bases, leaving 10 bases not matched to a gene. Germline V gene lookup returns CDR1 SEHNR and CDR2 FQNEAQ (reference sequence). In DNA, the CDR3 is TGTGCCAGCAGCCCCCTGTCCGGCGGGGGCTACGAGCAGTACTTC. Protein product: CASSPLSGGGYEQYF.

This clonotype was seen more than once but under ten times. The CDR3 DNA follows: TGTGCCAGCAGTGGGTTTGGGGATGGTGCCCAGCATTTT. This encodes CASSGFGDGAQHF. The chain combines TRBV2 with TRBJ1-5; D gene ambiguous. Germline assignment: CDR1 SNHLY and CDR2 FYNNEI. Between the trimmed V and J ends, which lost 4 bases and 11 bases, there was a span of 15 bases. The CDR3 covers 13 residues.

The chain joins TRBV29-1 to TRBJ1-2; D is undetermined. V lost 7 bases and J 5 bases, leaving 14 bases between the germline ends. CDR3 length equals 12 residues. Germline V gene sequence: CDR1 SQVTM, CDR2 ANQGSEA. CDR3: CSALNTDYGYTF. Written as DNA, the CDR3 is TGCAGCGCTTTAAATACAGATTATGGCTACACCTTC.